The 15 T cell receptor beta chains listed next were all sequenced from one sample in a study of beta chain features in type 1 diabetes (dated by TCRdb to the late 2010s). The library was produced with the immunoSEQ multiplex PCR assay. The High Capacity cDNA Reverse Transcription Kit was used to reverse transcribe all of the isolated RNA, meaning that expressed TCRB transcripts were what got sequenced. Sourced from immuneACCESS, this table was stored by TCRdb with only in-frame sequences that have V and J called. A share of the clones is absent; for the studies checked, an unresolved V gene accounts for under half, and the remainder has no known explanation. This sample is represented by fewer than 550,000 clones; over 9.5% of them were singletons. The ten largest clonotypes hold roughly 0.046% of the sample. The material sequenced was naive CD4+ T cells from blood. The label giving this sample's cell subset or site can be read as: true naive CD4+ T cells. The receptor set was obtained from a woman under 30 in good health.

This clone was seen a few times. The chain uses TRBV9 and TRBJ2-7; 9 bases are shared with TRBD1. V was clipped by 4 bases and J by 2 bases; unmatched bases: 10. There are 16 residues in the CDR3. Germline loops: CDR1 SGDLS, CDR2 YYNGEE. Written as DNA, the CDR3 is TGTGCCAGCAGCCGTACGGGACAGGGTTTTACCTACGAGCAGTACTTC. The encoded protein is CASSRTGQGFTYEQYF.

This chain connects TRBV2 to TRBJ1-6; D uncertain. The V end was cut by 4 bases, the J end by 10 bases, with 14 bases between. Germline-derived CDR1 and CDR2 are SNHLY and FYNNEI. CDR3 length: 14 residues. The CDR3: CASSGPSPQSPLHF. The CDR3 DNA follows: TGTGCCAGCAGTGGACCCAGCCCCCAATCACCCCTCCACTTT.

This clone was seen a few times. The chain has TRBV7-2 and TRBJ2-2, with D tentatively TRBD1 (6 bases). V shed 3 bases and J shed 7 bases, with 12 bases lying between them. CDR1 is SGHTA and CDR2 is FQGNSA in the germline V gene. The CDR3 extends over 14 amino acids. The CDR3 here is CASSFRGYGGELFF. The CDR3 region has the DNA TGTGCCAGCAGCTTCAGGGGATATGGCGGGGAGCTGTTTTTT.

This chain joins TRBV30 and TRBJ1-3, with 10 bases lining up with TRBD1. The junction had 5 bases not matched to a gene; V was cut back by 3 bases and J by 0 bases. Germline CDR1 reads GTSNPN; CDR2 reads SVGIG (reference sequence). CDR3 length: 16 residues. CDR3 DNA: TGTGCCTGGAGGAGGACAGGGGGTACCTCTGGAAACACCATATATTTT. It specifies CAWRRTGGTSGNTIYF.

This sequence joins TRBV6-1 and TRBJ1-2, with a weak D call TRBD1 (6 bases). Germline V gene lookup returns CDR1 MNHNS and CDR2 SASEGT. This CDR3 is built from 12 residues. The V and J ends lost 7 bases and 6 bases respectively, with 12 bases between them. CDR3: CASIGDTNGYTF. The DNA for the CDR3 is TGTGCCAGCATTGGGGACACCAATGGCTACACCTTC.

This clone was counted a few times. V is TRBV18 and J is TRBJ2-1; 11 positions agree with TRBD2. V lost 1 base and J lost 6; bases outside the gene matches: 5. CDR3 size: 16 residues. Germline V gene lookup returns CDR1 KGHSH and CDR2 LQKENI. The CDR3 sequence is CASSPLNLAGGNEQFF. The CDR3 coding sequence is TGTGCCAGCTCACCACTAAACCTAGCGGGAGGCAATGAGCAGTTCTTC.

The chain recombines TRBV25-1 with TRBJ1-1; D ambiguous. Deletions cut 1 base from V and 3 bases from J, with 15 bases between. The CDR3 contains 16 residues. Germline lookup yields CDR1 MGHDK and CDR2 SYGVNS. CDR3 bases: TGTGCCAGCAGTGAATCGTCCGGCTACCCCGACACTGAAGCTTTCTTT. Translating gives CASSESSGYPDTEAFF.

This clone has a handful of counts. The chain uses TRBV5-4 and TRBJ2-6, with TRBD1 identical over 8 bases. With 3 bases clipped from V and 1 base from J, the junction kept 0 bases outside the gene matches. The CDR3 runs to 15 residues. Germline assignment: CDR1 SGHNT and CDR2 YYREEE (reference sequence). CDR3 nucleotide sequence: TGTGCCAGCAGCTGGACAGGGTCTGGGGCCAACGTCCTGACTTTC. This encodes CASSWTGSGANVLTF.

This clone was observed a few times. The CDR3 sequence: CSVAGRANEKLFF. In DNA form, the CDR3 reads TGCAGCGTTGCGGGGAGAGCGAATGAAAAACTGTTTTTT. The chain joins TRBV29-1 to TRBJ1-4; D not resolved. Trimming took 4 bases from V and 5 from J, leaving 11 bases between them. The V gene's germline CDR1 is SQVTM and CDR2 ANQGSEA. The CDR3 has 13 residues.

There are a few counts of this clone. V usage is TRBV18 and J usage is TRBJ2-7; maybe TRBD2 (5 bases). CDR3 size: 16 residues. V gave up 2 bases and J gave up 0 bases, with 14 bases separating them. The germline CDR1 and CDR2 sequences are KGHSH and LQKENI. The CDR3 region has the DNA TGTGCCAGCTCACCAAACGGAGCGGTAGGCTCCTACGAGCAGTACTTC. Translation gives CASSPNGAVGSYEQYF.

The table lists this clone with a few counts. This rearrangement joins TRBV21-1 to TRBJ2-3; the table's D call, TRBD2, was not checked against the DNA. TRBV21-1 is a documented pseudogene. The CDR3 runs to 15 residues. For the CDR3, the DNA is TGTGCCAGCAGCAAAGTGGCGGGGGCTACAGATACGCAGTATTTT. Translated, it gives CASSKVAGATDTQYF.

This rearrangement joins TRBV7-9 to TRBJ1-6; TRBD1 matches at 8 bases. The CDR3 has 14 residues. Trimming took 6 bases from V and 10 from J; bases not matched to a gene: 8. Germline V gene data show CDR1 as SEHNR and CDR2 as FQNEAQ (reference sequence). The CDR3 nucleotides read TGTGCCAGCAGTTTTACGGACAGGGTCTCACCCCTCCACTTT. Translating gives CASSFTDRVSPLHF.

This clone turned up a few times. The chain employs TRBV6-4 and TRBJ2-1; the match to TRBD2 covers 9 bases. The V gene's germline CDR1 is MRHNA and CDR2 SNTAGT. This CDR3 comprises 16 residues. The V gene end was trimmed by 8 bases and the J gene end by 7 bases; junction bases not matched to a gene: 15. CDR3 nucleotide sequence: TGTGCCAGCGCTCAACGTAGCGGGGGAGTTCAGAATGAGCAGTTCTTC. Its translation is CASAQRSGGVQNEQFF.

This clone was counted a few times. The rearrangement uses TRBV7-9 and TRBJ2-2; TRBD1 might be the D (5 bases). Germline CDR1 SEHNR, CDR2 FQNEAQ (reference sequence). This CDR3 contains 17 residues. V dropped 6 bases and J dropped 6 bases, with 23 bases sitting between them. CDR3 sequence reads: CASRPKGPEGVAGELFF. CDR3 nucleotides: TGTGCCAGCAGGCCAAAAGGACCCGAAGGGGTGGCCGGGGAGCTGTTTTTT.

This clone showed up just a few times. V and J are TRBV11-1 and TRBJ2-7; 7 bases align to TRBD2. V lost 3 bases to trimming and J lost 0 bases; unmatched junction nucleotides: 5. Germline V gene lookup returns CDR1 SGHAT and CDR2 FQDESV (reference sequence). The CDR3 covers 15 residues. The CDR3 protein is CASSFLRGSSYEQYV. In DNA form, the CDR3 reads TGTGCCAGCAGCTTTTTGCGGGGGAGCTCCTACGAGCAGTACGTC.